One sample yielded the 20 T cell receptor beta chains listed below, sequenced in a study of blood T cell repertoires in COVID-19. Here immunoSEQ multiplex PCR was the method, and the copy in TCRdb shows in-frame clones only, minus some. Of 150,000 or so clones detected, 75% to 85% appear once; the ten largest clones hold less than 5%. Sequenced material: peripheral blood. These receptors originate from a woman aged 70-85 years with COVID-19, enrolled during active disease.

The rearrangement links TRBV6-5 to TRBJ1-2; TRBD1 is a possible D gene (6 bases). CDR3 length: 12 residues. Trimming cost V 9 bases and J 2 bases, with 10 bases left between them. Germline CDR1 MNHEY, CDR2 SVGAGI. CDR3 DNA: TGTGCCAGTAGCGACAGGAACTATGGCTACACCTTC. Residues: CASSDRNYGYTF.

This clone came up a few times. The gene calls are TRBV2 and TRBJ2-7; TRBD1 is a possible D gene (6 bases). CDR1 SNHLY and CDR2 FYNNEI come from the germline V gene. The CDR3 totals 14 residues. The germline V and J ends were trimmed by 5 bases and 0 bases, with 11 bases remaining between them. DNA of the CDR3: TGTGCCAGCAGTTCCGACAGGAACTCCTACGAGCAGTACTTC. Protein product: CASSSDRNSYEQYF.

This sequence joins TRBV30 and TRBJ1-1, with 10 bases lining up with TRBD1. CDR1 and CDR2 (germline): GTSNPN, SVGIG (reference sequence). The CDR3 has 19 amino acids. Trimming took 3 bases from V and 0 from J; bases not matched to a gene: 16. In DNA form, the CDR3 reads TGTGCCTGGAGCCCGGGACAGGGGACTCTATACCCTTTGAACACTGAAGCTTTCTTT. Translating gives CAWSPGQGTLYPLNTEAFF.

V and J are TRBV7-9 and TRBJ1-2; D possibly corresponds to TRBD1 (5 bases). In germline, CDR1 is SEHNR, CDR2 FQNEAQ (reference sequence). This CDR3 contains 12 residues. The V gene lost 5 bases and the J gene lost 6 bases, with 10 bases spanning the gap. The CDR3, as DNA: TGTGCCAGCAGCCCCGGGACTCATGGCTACACCTTC. Protein sequence: CASSPGTHGYTF.

The chain is built from TRBV5-1 and TRBJ1-1; TRBD1 aligns across 9 bases. Trimming removed 2 bases from V and 7 bases from J; junction bases left unmatched: 3. CDR3 size: 13 residues. Germline V gene lookup returns CDR1 SGHRS and CDR2 YFSETQ. The CDR3 spells CASSLQGAIEAFF. The DNA of the CDR3 is TGCGCCAGCAGCTTACAGGGGGCGATTGAAGCTTTCTTT.

The V call is TRBV6-5, the J call TRBJ1-4, with TRBD1 matching 9 bases. V trimming: 6 bases; J trimming: 5 bases; junction bases outside the gene matches: 7. CDR3 length: 15 residues. CDR1 is MNHEY and CDR2 is SVGAGI in the germline V gene. CDR3 sequence (DNA): TGTGCCAGCAGAATCATGACAGGGGGGAATGAAAAACTGTTTTTT. It is translated as CASRIMTGGNEKLFF.

This clone was picked up one time. As DNA, the CDR3 is TGTGCCAGCAGTAGAGGACAGGGAAACTATGGCTACACCTTC. Amino acid sequence: CASSRGQGNYGYTF. The rearrangement links TRBV25-1 to TRBJ1-2, with 8 bases identical to TRBD1. The V gene end was trimmed by 5 bases and the J gene end by 2 bases; junction bases not matched to a gene: 4. The germline V gene has CDR1 MGHDK and CDR2 SYGVNS. The CDR3 loop spans 14 amino acids.

J is TRBJ2-2 and V is TRBV7-3; maybe TRBD2 (7 bases). This CDR3 comprises 15 residues. V was trimmed by 8 bases and J by 1 base, leaving 14 bases between them. The germline gives CDR1 SGHTA, CDR2 FQGTGA. The CDR3 DNA sequence: TGTGCCAGCGCCCCGGGGGGCGGGAACACCGGGGAGCTGTTTTTT. It is translated as CASAPGGGNTGELFF.

V is TRBV27 and J is TRBJ1-6; D call uncertain. The V end lost 8 bases, the J end lost 6 bases, and 11 bases lay between the germline ends. The CDR3 has 13 amino acids. Germline CDR1 and CDR2: MNHEY and SMNVEV (reference sequence). As DNA, the CDR3 is TGTGCCAGCGCTCTATCGGGTAATTCACCCCTCCACTTT. It is translated as CASALSGNSPLHF.

The table lists this clone with a count of one. The chain recombines TRBV12-3 or TRBV12-4 with TRBJ2-7; TRBD1 is a possible D gene (6 bases). The CDR3 is 12 residues long. V was pared by 5 bases and J by 3 bases, with 8 bases between. Here the CDR3 reads CASSRDIYEQYF. In nucleotides, the CDR3 is TGTGCCAGCAGTCGGGACATCTACGAGCAGTACTTC.

This chain links TRBV4-2 with TRBJ1-3; D is unclear. V gave up 1 base and J gave up 0 bases, with 7 bases separating them. Germline CDR1 LGHNA, CDR2 YNFKEQ. CDR3 length: 15 residues. CDR3 in amino acids: CASSQGEASGNTIYF. In DNA form, the CDR3 reads TGTGCCAGCAGCCAAGGTGAAGCCTCTGGAAACACCATATATTTT.

In this sample, this clone turned up a few times. This rearrangement joins TRBV6-2 or TRBV6-3 to TRBJ2-7; 7 bases match TRBD1. The CDR3 loop spans 16 amino acids. V trimming: 6 bases; J trimming: 2 bases; junction bases outside the gene matches: 13. The germline V gene has CDR1 MNHEY and CDR2 SVGEGT. The CDR3: CASSGQDFVAAYEQYF. The CDR3 DNA follows: TGTGCCAGCAGCGGACAGGATTTTGTTGCGGCCTACGAGCAGTACTTC.

The chain couples TRBV30 to TRBJ1-1, with a tentative D call TRBD1 (6 bases). This CDR3 is 11 amino acids long. Germline CDR1 reads GTSNPN; CDR2 reads SVGIG (reference sequence). V lost 8 bases and J 6 bases, leaving 13 bases between the germline ends. CDR3 DNA: TGTGCCGGACCAGGGGACGCTGAAGCTTTCTTT. Residues: CAGPGDAEAFF.

The chain recombines TRBV3-1 (or the pseudogene TRBV3-2) with TRBJ2-1, with 14 bases identical to TRBD2. This CDR3 spans 17 amino acids. Trimming took 6 bases from V and 4 from J; bases not matched to a gene: 8. Germline-derived CDR1 and CDR2 are LGHDT and YNNKEL (reference sequence). The CDR3 reads CASSPGTSGGNYNEQFF. The CDR3, as DNA: TGTGCCAGCAGTCCCGGGACTAGCGGGGGAAATTACAATGAGCAGTTCTTC.

There are many counts of this clone. The chain couples TRBV7-2 to TRBJ1-6, with no clear D. Germline CDR1 SGHTA, CDR2 FQGNSA. The CDR3 spans 16 residues. The germline V and J ends were trimmed by 3 bases and 3 bases, with 12 bases remaining between them. The CDR3 is CASSFPSRIYNSPLHF. For the CDR3, the DNA is TGTGCCAGCAGCTTCCCTTCCAGGATCTATAATTCACCCCTCCACTTT.

J is TRBJ1-6 and V is TRBV4-2, with 9 bases identical to TRBD1. The ends lost 0 bases at V and 11 bases at J; junction bases unmatched: 5. The CDR3 extends over 15 amino acids. Germline lookup yields CDR1 LGHNA and CDR2 YNFKEQ. The CDR3 reads CASSQERTGETPLHF. The CDR3 nucleotides are TGTGCCAGCAGCCAAGAGAGGACAGGGGAAACACCCCTCCACTTT.

The sample holds one count of this clone. The V gene is TRBV24-1, the J gene TRBJ2-5, with 8 positions matching TRBD2. The CDR3 has 16 residues. The ends lost 3 bases at V and 5 bases at J; junction bases unmatched: 10. Germline V gene data show CDR1 as KGHDR and CDR2 as SFDVKD. The DNA for the CDR3 is TGTGCCACCAGTGATCCCCAGGGGCGCGGGGGGGAGACCCAGTACTTC. It encodes CATSDPQGRGGETQYF.

This clone was picked up one time. The rearrangement uses TRBV28 and TRBJ1-5, with TRBD1 identical over 9 bases. In germline, CDR1 is MDHEN, CDR2 SYDVKM. Losses at the gene ends were 6 bases for V and 6 bases for J; bases not matched to a gene: 6. The CDR3 runs 14 residues. CDR3 DNA sequence: TGTGCCAGCAGGCTACAGGGGGCCACTCAGCCCCAGCATTTT. This sequence encodes CASRLQGATQPQHF.

The chain joins TRBV28 to TRBJ1-2, with TRBD1 identical over 8 bases. J lost 5 bases, V lost 6 bases, and 2 bases had no gene match. The V gene's germline CDR1 is MDHEN and CDR2 SYDVKM. CDR3 length equals 12 residues. CDR3 region: CASRQGVYGYTF. CDR3 in DNA: TGTGCCAGCAGACAGGGGGTATATGGCTACACCTTC.

This chain connects TRBV7-9 to TRBJ1-4; no clear D. The CDR3 runs 15 residues. Trimming cost V 5 bases and J 8 bases, with 18 bases left between them. Germline V gene data show CDR1 as SEHNR and CDR2 as FQNEAQ (reference sequence). CDR3 in amino acids: CASSGRGGLEEKLFF. DNA of the CDR3: TGTGCCAGCAGCGGCCGAGGAGGGCTCGAGGAAAAACTGTTTTTT.